The 11 T cell receptor beta chains given below trace back to one sample, sequenced in a study of beta chain features in type 1 diabetes. All of the isolated RNA was reverse transcribed, so expressed TCRB transcripts were sequenced. Generated by immunoSEQ multiplex PCR, the TCRdb table keeps only in-frame clones and is missing some. Altogether just over 450,000 clones are present, about 32% being singletons, with the ten largest covering about 0.065%. Input material: naive CD4+ T cells from blood. These receptors were collected from a man younger than 35 in good health.

This chain connects TRBV6-5 to TRBJ2-4; possible D gene TRBD1, 5 bases. Germline CDR1 reads MNHEY; CDR2 reads SVGAGI. The CDR3 totals 16 residues. V was shortened by 4 bases and J by 0 bases, with 13 bases between the two germline ends. The CDR3: CASSLTATVAKNIQYF. The CDR3 DNA reads as TGTGCCAGCAGTTTGACAGCCACCGTAGCCAAAAACATTCAGTACTTC.

The chain couples TRBV30 to TRBJ1-1; D is unresolved. The V gene lost 3 bases and the J gene lost 3 bases, with 11 bases spanning the gap. The CDR3 sequence is 13 residues long. CDR1 is GTSNPN, CDR2 SVGIG, per germline (reference sequence). The CDR3 DNA is TGTGCCTGGAGGGACGGAAGCTACACTGAAGCTTTCTTT. Its translation is CAWRDGSYTEAFF.

The chain joins TRBV11-2 to TRBJ2-1; tentative D call: TRBD2 (5 bases). The CDR3 runs 12 residues. Deletions cut 1 base from V and 11 bases from J, with 9 bases between. Germline V gene sequence: CDR1 SGHAT, CDR2 FQNNGV. The CDR3: CASSLVRTQQFF. CDR3 nucleotide sequence: TGTGCCAGCAGCTTAGTCAGGACTCAGCAGTTCTTC.

This clone was seen a handful of times. The V call is TRBV30, the J call TRBJ2-1, with D possibly TRBD2 on 6 matching bases. Trimming removed 4 bases at V and 9 bases at J, with 22 bases between. Germline V gene data show CDR1 as GTSNPN and CDR2 as SVGIG (reference sequence). The CDR3 extends over 15 amino acids. The CDR3, as DNA: TGTGCCTGGACCGTTACCGGGACTCGCCGTGTTGAGCAGTTCTTC. The encoded protein is CAWTVTGTRRVEQFF.

This rearrangement joins TRBV2 to TRBJ2-2, with 7 bases matching TRBD1. Germline lookup yields CDR1 SNHLY and CDR2 FYNNEI. The length of the CDR3 is 15 residues. V lost 3 bases to trimming and J lost 6 bases; unmatched junction nucleotides: 7. The CDR3 region is CASSDNRGSPGELFF. CDR3 in DNA: TGTGCCAGCAGTGACAACAGGGGTTCGCCCGGGGAGCTGTTTTTT.

The chain links TRBV29-1 to TRBJ2-3; the D call may be TRBD1 or TRBD2 (5 bases each). V was clipped by 5 bases and J by 6 bases, with 12 bases between them. The CDR3 extends over 12 amino acids. Germline CDR1 SQVTM, CDR2 ANQGSEA. The CDR3 region has the DNA TGCAGCGTTTCTTGGGGCGGGGATACGCAGTATTTT. It specifies CSVSWGGDTQYF.

Comment on this clone: The same CDR3 can be traced to other DNA sequences in this sample. V gene TRBV28 combines with J gene TRBJ2-3, with D unclear. Germline V gives CDR1 MDHEN, CDR2 SYDVKM. The CDR3 covers 13 residues. V was trimmed by 5 bases and J by 0 bases, leaving 6 bases between them. The CDR3 spells CASSPPSTDTQYF. The CDR3 DNA is TGTGCCAGCAGTCCCCCTAGCACAGATACGCAGTATTTT.

This clone appeared a few times. DNA for the CDR3: TGTGCCATCTCCGGCACGACCTACGAGCAGTACTTC. Its protein is CAISGTTYEQYF. The chain links TRBV10-3 to TRBJ2-7, with D unresolved. From germline, CDR1 is ENHRY and CDR2 SYGVKD. CDR3 length equals 12 residues. V was trimmed by 8 bases and J by 2 bases, leaving 10 bases between them.

The V gene is TRBV18, the J gene TRBJ1-1, with unresolved D. The CDR3 sequence is 13 residues long. Germline V gene data show CDR1 as KGHSH and CDR2 as LQKENI. The V and J ends lost 3 bases and 1 base respectively, with 6 bases between them. CDR3 protein: CASSPQENTEAFF. CDR3 DNA sequence: TGTGCCAGCTCACCCCAGGAGAACACTGAAGCTTTCTTT.

This clone was seen more than once but under ten times. The V gene is TRBV7-9, the J gene TRBJ2-3; D gene uncertain. This CDR3 has 15 residues. Looked up from germline, CDR1 is SEHNR and CDR2 is FQNEAQ (reference sequence). V lost 1 base and J 4 bases, leaving 12 bases between the germline ends. DNA of the CDR3: TGTGCCAGCAGCTTAGGCCCCACACGCCCAGATACGCAGTATTTT. Its protein is CASSLGPTRPDTQYF.

The chain recombines TRBV6-5 with TRBJ2-1; D call uncertain. The CDR3 sequence is 15 residues long. V lost 2 bases and J lost 2, with 10 bases in between. Germline V lookup: CDR1 MNHEY, CDR2 SVGAGI. The CDR3 reads CASSYGANAYNEQFF. Here the CDR3 DNA reads TGTGCCAGCAGTTACGGCGCAAACGCCTACAATGAGCAGTTCTTC.